A single sample is the source of the 27 T cell receptor beta chains below, sequenced in a study of T cells in Graves' hyperthyroidism and ophthalmopathy. The TCR beta CDR3 regions underwent amplification using RNA transcripts as the source. The study used the HTBI primer set for a first-round RT-PCR of the TCR CDR3. TCRdb re-called the multiplex PCR reads with MiXCR, one entry per CDR3 protein. The sample has around 420,000 distinct CDR3 sequences; approximately 14% are singletons. Sample: blood. These receptors were taken from a woman between 18 and 30 years old with Graves' hyperthyroidism.

Ten or more counts support this clonotype. The DNA for the CDR3 is TGCTCGGCCCGGGGTGGGGGATGGGATACGCAGTATTTT. Amino acid sequence: CSARGGGWDTQYF. The chain combines TRBV20-1 with TRBJ2-3; the D call may be TRBD1 or TRBD2 (5 bases each). Germline CDR1 and CDR2: DFQATT and SNEGSKA (reference sequence). The CDR3 loop spans 13 amino acids.

In this sample, this clonotype turned up a few times. A much larger clone lies a single base off, so this may be a read error. The chain uses TRBV2 and TRBJ2-1; the D gene is possibly TRBD2 (5 bases). This CDR3 has 16 amino acids. V was clipped by 4 bases and J by 10 bases, with 23 bases between them. The germline gives CDR1 SNHLY, CDR2 FYNNEI. In DNA form, the CDR3 reads TGTGCCAGCAGTGCACAAGTAAGCTCCGCCGGCGGGGAGCAGTTCTTC. Translating gives CASSAQVSSAGGEQFF.

The gene calls are TRBV2 and TRBJ1-5, with 11 bases fitting TRBD1. The germline V gene has CDR1 SNHLY and CDR2 FYNNEI. This CDR3 has 17 residues. V shed 7 bases and J 2 bases; nucleotides not matched to a gene: 10. Written as DNA, the CDR3 is TGTGCCAGCAAGCCTCTTGGGACAGGGGGTGGCAATCAGCCCCAGCATTTT. Its protein product is CASKPLGTGGGNQPQHF.

This clonotype was seen a handful of times. Germline is not matched at one junction end, which may reflect a read error. The genes are TRBV13 and TRBJ2-2; D is uncertain. The CDR3 length is 12 residues. The germline gives CDR1 PRHDT, CDR2 FYEKMQ (reference sequence). The chain's CDR3 is CASSFEAGELFF. The CDR3 coding sequence is TGCGCCAGCAGCTTCGAGGCCGGGGAGCTGTTTTTT. The complete variable domain, with remaining parts taken from reference TRBV13 and TRBJ2-2, reads AAGVIQSPRHLIKEKRETATLKCYPIPRHDTVYWYQQGPGQDPQFLISFYEKMQSDKGSIPDRFSAQQFSDYHSELNMSSLELGDSALYFCASSFEAGELFFGEGSRLTVL.

This clonotype was recorded at least ten times. This sequence joins TRBV6-1 and TRBJ2-2, with D perhaps being TRBD1 or TRBD2 (6 bases each). Germline CDR1 is MNHNS and CDR2 is SASEGT. V was clipped by 5 bases and J by 2 bases, with 12 bases between them. The CDR3 extends over 15 amino acids. This CDR3 reads CASSTGGSNTGELFF. In DNA form, the CDR3 reads TGTGCCAGCAGTACCGGGGGCAGTAACACCGGGGAGCTGTTTTTT.

This clonotype has a count of ten or more. The chain employs TRBV20-1 and TRBJ2-1, with unresolved D. This CDR3 comprises 13 residues. Between the trimmed V and J ends, which lost 0 bases and 4 bases, there was a span of 7 bases. The germline V gene encodes CDR1 DFQATT and CDR2 SNEGSKA (reference sequence). CDR3 sequence (DNA): TGCAGTGCTAGAGAAGGAGCTTACAATGAGCAGTTCTTC. Amino acids: CSAREGAYNEQFF.

At least ten counts were recorded for this clonotype. This chain's CDR3 is CASSLQGVVGQYF. DNA for the CDR3: TGTGCCAGCAGTCTCCAAGGGGTCGTAGGGCAGTATTTT. The chain carries TRBV28 and TRBJ2-3; TRBD1 is a possible D gene (5 bases). V lost 5 bases, J lost 11 bases, and 17 bases lay in between. The germline V gene encodes CDR1 MDHEN and CDR2 SYDVKM. The length of the CDR3 is 13 residues.

The chain combines TRBV27 with TRBJ2-5; 10 bases are shared with TRBD1. The germline CDR1 and CDR2 sequences are MNHEY and SMNVEV (reference sequence). V was clipped by 6 bases and J by 4 bases; unmatched bases: 5. The CDR3 contains 14 residues. CDR3: CASRGQGRGETQYF. Written as DNA, the CDR3 is TGTGCCAGCAGGGGACAGGGGCGTGGAGAGACCCAGTACTTC.

V and J are TRBV2 and TRBJ2-7; D uncertain. The germline V gene has CDR1 SNHLY and CDR2 FYNNEI. V was trimmed by 5 bases and J by 6 bases, leaving 14 bases between them. CDR3 length: 13 amino acids. The CDR3 protein is CASSNPPGLEQYF. As DNA, the CDR3 is TGTGCCAGCAGTAACCCCCCCGGGCTCGAGCAGTACTTC.

At least ten counts were recorded for this clonotype. V gene TRBV20-1 combines with J gene TRBJ2-7, with D perhaps TRBD1 (5 bases). V was shortened by 6 bases and J by 5 bases, with 14 bases between the two germline ends. This CDR3 contains 12 residues. CDR1 is DFQATT, CDR2 SNEGSKA, per germline (reference sequence). Here the CDR3 DNA reads TGCAGTGCGGCCCTGGGGCCTGACGAGCAGTACTTC. Translation gives CSAALGPDEQYF.

This clonotype was found many times. The chain combines TRBV20-1 with TRBJ2-3; possible D gene TRBD1, 6 bases. Between the trimmed V and J ends, which lost 4 bases and 4 bases, there was a span of 18 bases. This CDR3 has 15 amino acids. Germline V gene lookup returns CDR1 DFQATT and CDR2 SNEGSKA (reference sequence). The DNA for the CDR3 is TGCAGTGCTAAGACTTGGACAGTCATCTCAGATACGCAGTATTTT. Translated, it gives CSAKTWTVISDTQYF.

This clonotype was recorded a few times. The rearrangement joins TRBV6-1 to TRBJ2-1, with D possibly called TRBD1 or TRBD2 (5 bases each). CDR1 and CDR2 (germline): MNHNS, SASEGT. The CDR3 runs 16 residues. Trimming stripped 6 bases from V and 0 bases from J, with 15 bases between. CDR3 sequence reads: CASRARDPSSYNEQFF. DNA of the CDR3: TGTGCCAGCAGAGCCAGGGACCCGAGCTCCTACAATGAGCAGTTCTTC.

This clonotype turned up a few times. The chain uses TRBV27 and TRBJ1-2; possible D gene TRBD1, 5 bases. The CDR3 consists of 12 residues. The V and J ends lost 6 bases and 10 bases respectively, with 15 bases between them. Germline CDR1 and CDR2: MNHEY and SMNVEV (reference sequence). The CDR3 loop reads CASSPGTADYTF. The CDR3 DNA reads TGTGCCAGCAGCCCCGGGACGGCGGACTACACCTTC.

This clonotype turned up a few times. With a much larger clone just one base away, this may be a read error. The V and J genes are TRBV6-1 and TRBJ1-2; tentative D call: TRBD1 (5 bases). The CDR3 spans 13 residues. V was cut by 6 bases and J by 7 bases, with 15 bases left in between. Germline values: CDR1 MNHNS, CDR2 SASEGT. This CDR3 reads CASSPGLKGGYTF. For the CDR3, the DNA is TGTGCCAGCAGCCCAGGGCTGAAGGGTGGCTACACCTTC.

The V call is TRBV7-9, the J call TRBJ1-3, with 7 bases aligning to TRBD1. Trimming took 5 bases from V and 1 from J; bases not matched to a gene: 8. The CDR3 is 16 amino acids. Germline V gene lookup returns CDR1 SEHNR and CDR2 FQNEAQ (reference sequence). The CDR3 here is CASSQFRGISGNTIYF. The CDR3 DNA reads as TGTGCCAGCAGCCAATTCAGGGGGATATCTGGAAACACCATATATTTT.

This clonotype has ten or more counts. In DNA form, the CDR3 reads TGTGCCTGGAGATGGGGAACCGGGGAGCTGTTTTTT. Residues: CAWRWGTGELFF. The V gene is TRBV30, the J gene TRBJ2-2; D is unresolved. Germline V gene lookup returns CDR1 GTSNPN and CDR2 SVGIG (reference sequence). The CDR3 covers 12 residues. V was cut by 3 bases and J by 5 bases, with 7 bases left in between.

As for this clonotype: A single base separates this from a much larger clone, so it may be a read error. This sequence joins TRBV20-1 and TRBJ2-1, with 11 positions matching TRBD2. The V gene's germline CDR1 is DFQATT and CDR2 SNEGSKA (reference sequence). V shed 5 bases, J shed 4 bases, and the junction held 4 bases outside the gene matches. The CDR3 length is 14 residues. As DNA, the CDR3 is TGCAGTGCTCCTAGCGGGGGGAATTACAATGAGCAGTTCTTC. It encodes CSAPSGGNYNEQFF.

This clonotype was seen many times. This sequence joins TRBV5-1 and TRBJ2-3, with D maybe TRBD2 (6 bases). The V gene's germline CDR1 is SGHRS and CDR2 YFSETQ. The CDR3 consists of 15 residues. Trimming stripped 0 bases from V and 1 base from J, with 9 bases between. CDR3 loop: CASSLEGLRTDTQYF. The CDR3, as DNA: TGCGCCAGCAGCTTGGAGGGACTTCGCACAGATACGCAGTATTTT. The full variable domain, its missing parts supplied by reference TRBV5-1 and TRBJ2-3, is KAGVTQTPRYLIKTRGQQVTLSCSPISGHRSVSWYQQTPGQGLQFLFEYFSETQRNKGNFPGRFSGRQFSNSRSEMNVSTLELGDSALYLCASSLEGLRTDTQYFGPGTRLTVL.

This clonotype was counted at least ten times. The chain carries TRBV20-1 and TRBJ1-6; 8 bases map to TRBD1. CDR3 length: 13 amino acids. The J segment lost 5 bases and the V segment lost 5 bases, leaving 2 bases of the junction unmatched. Germline V gene lookup returns CDR1 DFQATT and CDR2 SNEGSKA (reference sequence). The CDR3 loop is CSADRGNNSPLHF. CDR3 coding DNA: TGCAGTGCTGACAGGGGAAATAATTCACCCCTCCACTTT.

This clonotype was detected many times. The chain links TRBV9 to TRBJ2-7; possibly TRBD1 for D (5 bases). Germline values: CDR1 SGDLS, CDR2 YYNGEE. V dropped 4 bases and J dropped 10 bases, with 15 bases sitting between them. The CDR3 has 12 amino acids. As DNA, the CDR3 is TGTGCCAGCAGCCCCCAGGGTACGAGCCAGTACTTC. Encoded protein: CASSPQGTSQYF.

At least ten counts were recorded for this clonotype. The V gene is TRBV11-2, the J gene TRBJ1-2; 10 nucleotides match TRBD1. V dropped 5 bases and J dropped 6; count of bases not matched to a gene: 12. Germline V gene sequence: CDR1 SGHAT, CDR2 FQNNGV. The CDR3 is 16 residues long. For the CDR3, the DNA is TGTGCCAGCAGCCCCTATGTGGGACAGGGGCTTGATGGCTACACCTTC. Translating gives CASSPYVGQGLDGYTF.

This clonotype was counted ten times or more. The J gene is TRBJ2-3, the V gene TRBV7-9; 8 nucleotides match TRBD1. This CDR3 has 15 amino acids. Germline-derived CDR1 and CDR2 are SEHNR and FQNEAQ (reference sequence). The junction had 11 bases not matched to a gene; V was cut back by 6 bases and J by 6 bases. In DNA, the CDR3 is TGTGCCAGCAGTCCCCGGACAGGGCGAGGGGATACGCAGTATTTT. Its protein product is CASSPRTGRGDTQYF.

In DNA, the CDR3 is TGTGCCAGCAGAAGAGGCACAGGGATGAACGAGCAGTACTTC. Translated, it gives CASRRGTGMNEQYF. The chain employs TRBV12-3 or TRBV12-4 and TRBJ2-7, with D maybe TRBD1 (6 bases). Deletions cut 6 bases from V and 5 bases from J, with 17 bases between. The CDR3 is 14 amino acids.

The chain employs TRBV19 and TRBJ2-1; D gene ambiguous. This CDR3 contains 13 residues. The V end was cut by 10 bases, the J end by 9 bases, with 19 bases between. The germline V gene has CDR1 LNHDA and CDR2 SQIVND (reference sequence). The CDR3 here is CATDGGTTLEQFF. The CDR3 DNA reads TGTGCCACCGATGGCGGAACCACGCTTGAGCAGTTCTTC.

This clonotype has only a few counts. The chain employs TRBV29-1 and TRBJ2-1; TRBD2 matches at 11 bases. The CDR3 runs to 14 residues. Losses at the gene ends were 7 bases for V and 7 bases for J; bases not matched to a gene: 9. In germline, CDR1 is SQVTM, CDR2 ANQGSEA. The CDR3 region is CSALAGGPRNEQFF. In DNA form, the CDR3 reads TGCAGCGCCTTAGCGGGAGGGCCTAGAAATGAGCAGTTCTTC.

This clonotype was recorded at least ten times. This chain connects TRBV20-1 to TRBJ2-3; TRBD2 agrees at 10 bases. The CDR3 spans 20 residues. Trimming at V came to 5 bases and at J to 2 bases, leaving 22 bases not matched to a gene. CDR1 DFQATT and CDR2 SNEGSKA come from the germline V gene (reference sequence). The CDR3 protein is CSASADPHSIAGGYTDTQYF. In DNA, the CDR3 is TGCAGTGCTTCCGCCGACCCTCATTCTATAGCGGGGGGTTACACAGATACGCAGTATTTT.

This clonotype was counted ten times or more. This chain joins TRBV11-2 and TRBJ2-5; 7 bases agree with TRBD2. Germline CDR1 and CDR2: SGHAT and FQNNGV. Unmatched junction bases numbered 7, after V lost 5 bases and J lost 1 base. The CDR3 spans 15 residues. CDR3 region: CASSPSGGTQETQYF. In DNA, the CDR3 is TGTGCCAGCAGCCCCTCGGGAGGAACCCAAGAGACCCAGTACTTC.